The 2 T cell receptor beta chains in this list originate from one sample, sequenced in a study of shared clonotypes between healthy human individuals. The repertoire was sequenced with immunoSEQ multiplex PCR; TCRdb's copy has only in-frame clones and lacks some. The sample yields about 500,000 clones, approximately 71% seen once. The sequencing sample was made of PBMCs. Every receptor here comes from a woman aged 40 to 50 in good health. Some clones in this sample may be carry-over from other donors' samples.

The chain's CDR3 is CAISVGGTNEKLFF. The CDR3 nucleotides are TGTGCCATCAGCGTAGGGGGGACTAATGAAAAACTGTTTTTT. The chain has TRBV10-3 and TRBJ1-4, with D tentatively TRBD1 (6 bases). Trimming left V 6 bases short and J 2 bases short, with 10 bases between. Germline V gene data show CDR1 as ENHRY and CDR2 as SYGVKD. CDR3 length: 14 amino acids.

This chain links TRBV5-1 with TRBJ2-5; maybe TRBD1 (5 bases). Trimming took 4 bases from V and 3 from J, leaving 19 bases between them. In germline, CDR1 is SGHRS, CDR2 YFSETQ. The length of the CDR3 is 16 residues. CDR3 bases: TGCGCCAGCAGCCCCCTGTTGGGGCCCTCTGAAGAGACCCAGTACTTC. Its translation is CASSPLLGPSEETQYF.